The TCR beta chain described here comes from a study of liver allograft versus peripheral blood T cells. About the research overall: Recipients' peripheral blood supplied the T cell receptor repertoires against which those in transplanted livers were compared. Broader study findings: Reported data describe T cell receptor repertoires within liver allografts as differing from those in peripheral blood.

About this clonotype: Its antigen is undetermined.

In germline, CDR1 is MNHEY, CDR2 SVGEGT. The CDR3 contains 17 residues. V shed 0 bases and J shed 0 bases, with 12 bases lying between them. TCRdb fed the reads into MiXCR, producing one record per CDR3 protein. The data contain approximately 12,000 distinct CDR3 sequences, 20% to 25% of them singletons. The V and J genes are TRBV6-2 or TRBV6-3 and TRBJ1-5; D may be TRBD1 (5 bases). The TCR originated in a human patient who had a liver transplant. The T cells may partly be graft donor cells. CDR3 sequence reads: CASSYSPGWYSNQPQHF. CDR3 in DNA: TGTGCCAGCAGTTACTCTCCAGGGTGGTATAGCAATCAGCCCCAGCATTTT.